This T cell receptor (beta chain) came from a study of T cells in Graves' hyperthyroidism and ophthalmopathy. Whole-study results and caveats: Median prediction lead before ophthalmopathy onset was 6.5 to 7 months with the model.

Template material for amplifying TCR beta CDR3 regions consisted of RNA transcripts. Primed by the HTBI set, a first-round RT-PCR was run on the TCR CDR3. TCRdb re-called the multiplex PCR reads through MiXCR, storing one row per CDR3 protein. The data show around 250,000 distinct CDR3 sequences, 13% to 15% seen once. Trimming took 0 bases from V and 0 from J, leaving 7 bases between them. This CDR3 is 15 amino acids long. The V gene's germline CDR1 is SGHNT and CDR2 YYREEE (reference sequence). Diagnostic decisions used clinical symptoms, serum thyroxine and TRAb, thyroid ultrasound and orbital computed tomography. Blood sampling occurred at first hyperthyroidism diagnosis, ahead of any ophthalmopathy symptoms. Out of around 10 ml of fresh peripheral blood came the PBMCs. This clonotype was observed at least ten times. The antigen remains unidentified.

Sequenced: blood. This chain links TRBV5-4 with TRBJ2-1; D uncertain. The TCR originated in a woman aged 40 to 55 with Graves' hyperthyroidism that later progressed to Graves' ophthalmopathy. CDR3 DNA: TGTGCCAGCAGCTTGGGGCAGGTCTCCTACAATGAGCAGTTCTTC. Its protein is CASSLGQVSYNEQFF.